Sequencing of this TCR beta chain was carried out in a study of blood T cell repertoires in COVID-19. Study summary: Samples representing acute and convalescent COVID-19 were sourced from the United States, Italy and Spain. Nucleic acid was either cDNA or gDNA, and it came from T cells, B-cell-depleted T cells, or PBMCs.

The V gene's germline CDR1 is MNHEY and CDR2 SMNVEV (reference sequence). V trimming: 3 bases; J trimming: 0 bases; junction bases outside the gene matches: 6. The CDR3 length is 16 residues. In assigning cohorts, the study relied on participant-reported clinical history. Original methodology: Quantification of nucleated cells was approximated via reference gene primer amplification. Here immunoSEQ multiplex PCR was the method, and the copy in TCRdb shows in-frame clones only, minus some. V and J calls and clone size are those listed in that table; D and trimming were worked out from the DNA. The table lists 350,000 to 450,000 clones, over 75% of them singletons.

Sequencing was carried out using PBMCs or T cells enriched from blood (not recorded which). This receptor was obtained from a woman under 30 who had been exposed to COVID-19. The rearrangement joins TRBV27 to TRBJ2-3, with 7 nucleotides matching TRBD2. The CDR3 DNA reads as TGTGCCAGCAGTTTGAGACTAGCAGCTAGCACAGATACGCAGTATTTT. As protein: CASSLRLAASTDTQYF.